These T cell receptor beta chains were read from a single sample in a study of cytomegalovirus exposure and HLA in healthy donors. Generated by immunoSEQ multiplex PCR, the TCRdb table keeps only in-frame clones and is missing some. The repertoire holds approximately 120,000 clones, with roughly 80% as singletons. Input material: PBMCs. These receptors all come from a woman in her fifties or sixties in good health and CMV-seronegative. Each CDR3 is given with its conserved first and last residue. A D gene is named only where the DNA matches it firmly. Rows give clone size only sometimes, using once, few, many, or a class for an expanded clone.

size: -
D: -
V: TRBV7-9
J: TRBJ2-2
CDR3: CASSSHTTNTGELFF
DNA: TGTGCCAGCAGCTCCCATACTACGAACACCGGGGAGCTGTTTTTT

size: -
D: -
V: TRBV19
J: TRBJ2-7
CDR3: CASSIENGVSYEQYF
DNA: TGTGCCAGTAGTATAGAGAACGGGGTGAGCTACGAGCAGTACTTC

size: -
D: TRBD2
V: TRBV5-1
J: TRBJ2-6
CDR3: CASSLAASGSSGANVLTF
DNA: TGCGCCAGCAGCTTGGCGGCTAGCGGGAGTTCTGGGGCCAACGTCCTGACTTTC

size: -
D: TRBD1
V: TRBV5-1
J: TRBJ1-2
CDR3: CASSLGWTGDYGYTF
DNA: TGCGCCAGCAGCTTGGGGTGGACAGGGGACTATGGCTACACCTTC

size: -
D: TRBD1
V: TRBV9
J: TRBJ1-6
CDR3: CASSDPGQGAGSPLHF
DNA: TGTGCCAGCAGCGACCCGGGACAGGGGGCTGGTTCACCCCTCCACTTT

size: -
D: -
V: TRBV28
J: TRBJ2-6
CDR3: CASISGGQSTSYSGANVLTF
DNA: TGTGCCAGCATCTCCGGGGGGCAGTCAACTTCTTACTCTGGGGCCAACGTCCTGACTTTC

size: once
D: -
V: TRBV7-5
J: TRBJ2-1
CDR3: CARSTSLWTSGVYNEQFF
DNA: TGTGCCAGAAGCACGAGTCTATGGACTAGCGGGGTTTACAATGAGCAGTTCTTC

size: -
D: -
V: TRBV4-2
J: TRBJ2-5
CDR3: CASSQEVLATPGTQYF
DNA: TGTGCCAGCAGCCAAGAAGTGTTGGCCACCCCAGGGACCCAGTACTTC

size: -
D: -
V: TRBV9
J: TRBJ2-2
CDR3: CASSVSLTAGTGELFF
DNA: TGTGCCAGCAGCGTGAGTCTGACAGCGGGCACCGGGGAGCTGTTTTTT

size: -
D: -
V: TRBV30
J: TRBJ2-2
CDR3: CAWSDPGGELFF
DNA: TGTGCCTGGAGTGACCCGGGCGGGGAGCTGTTTTTT

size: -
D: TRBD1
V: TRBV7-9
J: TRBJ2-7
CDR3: CASSLTGGYEQYF
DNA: TGTGCCAGCAGCTTAACAGGGGGCTACGAGCAGTACTTC

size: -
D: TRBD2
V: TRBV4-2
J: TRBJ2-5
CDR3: CASSPRGREDQETQYF
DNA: TGTGCCAGCAGCCCCCGGGGGCGGGAGGACCAAGAGACCCAGTACTTC

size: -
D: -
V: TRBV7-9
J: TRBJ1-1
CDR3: CASSSTENTEAFF
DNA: TGTGCCAGCAGCTCGACAGAGAACACTGAAGCTTTCTTT

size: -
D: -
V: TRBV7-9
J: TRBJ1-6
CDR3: CASKGDRLHPPLHF
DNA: TGTGCCAGCAAAGGTGACAGACTTCACCCACCCCTCCACTTT

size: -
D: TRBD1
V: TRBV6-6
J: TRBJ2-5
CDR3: CASSYPDRGETQYF
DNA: TGTGCCAGCAGTTATCCGGACAGGGGGGAGACCCAGTACTTC

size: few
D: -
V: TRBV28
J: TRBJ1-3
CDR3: CASSLLRGGGNTIYF
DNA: TGTGCCAGCAGTTTATTAAGGGGAGGTGGAAACACCATATATTTT

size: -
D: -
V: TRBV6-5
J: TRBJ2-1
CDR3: CASTIREEQFF
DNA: TGTGCCAGCACCATACGAGAAGAGCAGTTCTTC

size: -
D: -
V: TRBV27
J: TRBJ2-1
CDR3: CASSRSSSEQFF
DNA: TGTGCCAGCAGTCGTAGCAGTAGTGAGCAGTTCTTC

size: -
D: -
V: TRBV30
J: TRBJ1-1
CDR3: CAWSVAGYTEAFF
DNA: TGTGCCTGGAGTGTGGCGGGTTACACTGAAGCTTTCTTT

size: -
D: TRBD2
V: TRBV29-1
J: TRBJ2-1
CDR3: CSVRLAGQGIEFF
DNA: TGCAGCGTCCGACTAGCGGGCCAGGGAATCGAGTTCTTC

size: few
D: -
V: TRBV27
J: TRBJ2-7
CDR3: CASSYRRGSYEQYF
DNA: TGTGCCAGCAGTTATCGACGAGGCTCCTACGAGCAGTACTTC

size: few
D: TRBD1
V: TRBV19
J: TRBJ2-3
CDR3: CASSVQGLGTDTQYF
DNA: TGTGCCAGTAGTGTACAGGGGTTAGGCACAGATACGCAGTATTTT

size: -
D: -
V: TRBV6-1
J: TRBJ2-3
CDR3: CASSYAGLGTQYF
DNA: TGTGCCAGCAGTTATGCGGGGTTGGGTACGCAGTATTTT

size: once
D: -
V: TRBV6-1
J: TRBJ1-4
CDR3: CASQTGATNEKLFF
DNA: TGTGCCAGCCAAACAGGAGCAACTAATGAAAAACTGTTTTTT

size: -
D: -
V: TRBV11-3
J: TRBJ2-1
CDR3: CASSFDSLYNEQFF
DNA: TGTGCCAGCAGCTTCGACAGTTTATACAATGAGCAGTTCTTC

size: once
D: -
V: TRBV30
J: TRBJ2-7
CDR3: CAWRGLGSYEQYF
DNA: TGTGCCTGGAGGGGGCTCGGCTCCTACGAGCAGTACTTC

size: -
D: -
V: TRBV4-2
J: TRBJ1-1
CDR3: CASSQEQNTEAFF
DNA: TGTGCCAGCAGCCAAGAACAGAACACTGAAGCTTTCTTT

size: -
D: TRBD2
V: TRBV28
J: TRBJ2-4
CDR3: CASSSYGTSVNIQYF
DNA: TGTGCCAGCAGTTCCTACGGGACTAGCGTAAACATTCAGTACTTC

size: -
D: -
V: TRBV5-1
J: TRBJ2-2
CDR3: CASSLVQSNTGELFF
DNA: TGCGCCAGCAGCTTGGTGCAGTCGAACACCGGGGAGCTGTTTTTT